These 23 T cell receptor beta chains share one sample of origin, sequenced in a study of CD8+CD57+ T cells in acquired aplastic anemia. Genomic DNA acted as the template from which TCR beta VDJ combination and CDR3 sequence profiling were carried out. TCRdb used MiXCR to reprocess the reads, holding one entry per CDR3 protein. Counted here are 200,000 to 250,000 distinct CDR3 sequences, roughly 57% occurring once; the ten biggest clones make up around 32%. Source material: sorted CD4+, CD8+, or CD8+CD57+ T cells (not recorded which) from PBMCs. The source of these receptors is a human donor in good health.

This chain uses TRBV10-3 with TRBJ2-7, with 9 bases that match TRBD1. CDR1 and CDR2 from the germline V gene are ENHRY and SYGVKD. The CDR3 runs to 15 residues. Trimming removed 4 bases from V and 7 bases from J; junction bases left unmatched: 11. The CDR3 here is CAISVTGTGSNEQYF. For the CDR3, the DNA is TGTGCCATCAGTGTCACCGGGACAGGGTCTAATGAGCAGTACTTC.

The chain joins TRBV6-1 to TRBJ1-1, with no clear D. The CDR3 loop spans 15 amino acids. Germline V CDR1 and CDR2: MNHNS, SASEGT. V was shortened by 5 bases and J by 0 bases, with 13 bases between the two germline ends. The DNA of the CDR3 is TGTGCCAGCAGTCCTCACACGAATATGAACACTGAAGCTTTCTTT. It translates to CASSPHTNMNTEAFF.

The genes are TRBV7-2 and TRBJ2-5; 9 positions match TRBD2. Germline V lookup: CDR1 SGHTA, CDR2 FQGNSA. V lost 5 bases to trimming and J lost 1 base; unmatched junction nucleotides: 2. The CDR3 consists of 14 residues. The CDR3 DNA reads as TGTGCCAGCAGCCCTAGCGGGGTCCAAGAGACCCAGTACTTC. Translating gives CASSPSGVQETQYF. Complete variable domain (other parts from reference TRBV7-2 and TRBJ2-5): GAGVSQSPSNKVTEKGKDVELRCDPISGHTALYWYRQSLGQGLEFLIYFQGNSAPDKSGLPSDRFSAERTGGSVSTLTIQRTQQEDSAVYLCASSPSGVQETQYFGPGTRLLVL.

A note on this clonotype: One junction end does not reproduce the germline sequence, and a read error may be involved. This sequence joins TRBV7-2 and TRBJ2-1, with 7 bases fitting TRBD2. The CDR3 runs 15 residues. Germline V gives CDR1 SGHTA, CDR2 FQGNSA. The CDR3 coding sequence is TGTGCCGGCAGCTTAGCTTGCGGGGGATACAATGAGCAGTTCTTC. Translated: CAGSLACGGYNEQFF.

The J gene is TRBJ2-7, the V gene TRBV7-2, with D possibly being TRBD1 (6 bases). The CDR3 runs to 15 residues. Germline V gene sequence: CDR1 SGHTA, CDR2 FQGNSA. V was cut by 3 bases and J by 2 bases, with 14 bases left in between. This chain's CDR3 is CASSFARGGTYEQYF. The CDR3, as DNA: TGTGCCAGCAGCTTCGCTCGAGGGGGTACCTACGAGCAGTACTTC. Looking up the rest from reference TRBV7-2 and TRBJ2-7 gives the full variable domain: GAGVSQSPSNKVTEKGKDVELRCDPISGHTALYWYRQSLGQGLEFLIYFQGNSAPDKSGLPSDRFSAERTGGSVSTLTIQRTQQEDSAVYLCASSFARGGTYEQYFGPGTRLTVT.

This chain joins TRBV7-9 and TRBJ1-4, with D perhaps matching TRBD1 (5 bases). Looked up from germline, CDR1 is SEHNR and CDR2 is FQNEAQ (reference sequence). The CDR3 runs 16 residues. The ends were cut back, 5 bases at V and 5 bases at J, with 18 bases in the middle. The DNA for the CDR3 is TGTGCCAGCAGCCCCTCAGGACACGGGGCAAATGAAAAACTGTTTTTT. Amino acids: CASSPSGHGANEKLFF.

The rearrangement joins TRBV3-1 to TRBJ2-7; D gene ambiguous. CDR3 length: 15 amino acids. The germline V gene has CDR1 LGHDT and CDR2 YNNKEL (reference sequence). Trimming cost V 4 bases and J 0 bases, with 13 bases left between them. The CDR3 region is CASSRTAQRSYEQYF. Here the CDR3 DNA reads TGTGCCAGCAGCCGGACGGCCCAACGCTCCTACGAGCAGTACTTC.

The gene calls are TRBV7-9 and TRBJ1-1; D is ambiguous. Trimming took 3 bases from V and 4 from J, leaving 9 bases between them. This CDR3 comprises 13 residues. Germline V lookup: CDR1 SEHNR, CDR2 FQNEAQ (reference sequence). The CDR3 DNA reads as TGTGCCAGCAGCTTGCCACCGCGCACTGAAGCTTTCTTT. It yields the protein CASSLPPRTEAFF.

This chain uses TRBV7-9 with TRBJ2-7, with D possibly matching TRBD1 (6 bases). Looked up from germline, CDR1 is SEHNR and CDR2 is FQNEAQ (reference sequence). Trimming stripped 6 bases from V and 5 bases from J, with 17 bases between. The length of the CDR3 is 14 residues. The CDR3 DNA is TGTGCCAGCAGACAGGGTTGGGGAGAGGACGAGCAGTACTTC. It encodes CASRQGWGEDEQYF.

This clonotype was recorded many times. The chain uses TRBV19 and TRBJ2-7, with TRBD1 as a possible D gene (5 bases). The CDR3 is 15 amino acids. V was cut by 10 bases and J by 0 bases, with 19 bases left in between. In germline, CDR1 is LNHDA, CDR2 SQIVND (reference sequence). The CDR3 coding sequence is TGTGCCACATCTAGGAAGGGCGACAGCTCCTACGAGCAGTACTTC. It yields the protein CATSRKGDSSYEQYF. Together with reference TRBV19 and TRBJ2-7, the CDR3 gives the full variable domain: DGGITQSPKYLFRKEGQNVTLSCEQNLNHDAMYWYRQDPGQGLRLIYYSQIVNDFQKGDIAEGYSVSREKKESFPLTVTSAQKNPTAFYLCATSRKGDSSYEQYFGPGTRLTVT.

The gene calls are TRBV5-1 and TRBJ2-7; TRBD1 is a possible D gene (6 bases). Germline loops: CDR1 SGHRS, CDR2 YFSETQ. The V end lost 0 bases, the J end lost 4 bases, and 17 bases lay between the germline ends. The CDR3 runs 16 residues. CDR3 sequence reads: CASSLAGDRRIYEQYF. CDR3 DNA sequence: TGCGCCAGCAGCTTGGCTGGTGACAGGCGAATTTACGAGCAGTACTTC.

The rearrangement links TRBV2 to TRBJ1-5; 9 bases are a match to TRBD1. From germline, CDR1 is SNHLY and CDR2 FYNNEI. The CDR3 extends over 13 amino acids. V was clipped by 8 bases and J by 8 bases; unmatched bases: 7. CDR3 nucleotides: TGTGCCAGCCGGGACAGGGCCTTGGAGCCCCAGCATTTT. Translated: CASRDRALEPQHF.

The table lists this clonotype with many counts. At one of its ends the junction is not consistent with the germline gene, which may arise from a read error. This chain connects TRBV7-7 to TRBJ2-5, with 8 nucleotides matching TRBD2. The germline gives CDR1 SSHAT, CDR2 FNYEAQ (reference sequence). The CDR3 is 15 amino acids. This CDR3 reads CASSLAGTYRETQYF. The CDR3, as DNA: TGTGCTAGCAGCTTAGCGGGAACCTACCGAGAGACCCAGTACTTC.

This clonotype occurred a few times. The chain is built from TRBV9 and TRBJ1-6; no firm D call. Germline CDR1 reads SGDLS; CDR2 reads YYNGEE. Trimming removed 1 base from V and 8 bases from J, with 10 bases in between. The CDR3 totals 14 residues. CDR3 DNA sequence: TGTGCCAGCAGCGTATCCAGAACCTATTCACCCCTCCACTTT. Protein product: CASSVSRTYSPLHF.

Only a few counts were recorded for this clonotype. The CDR3 loop is CASSPPLVRLNTEAFF. Written as DNA, the CDR3 is TGTGCCAGCAGTCCGCCTTTAGTCAGGTTGAACACTGAAGCTTTCTTT. V gene TRBV28 combines with J gene TRBJ1-1; D uncertain. The CDR3 consists of 16 residues. The germline gives CDR1 MDHEN, CDR2 SYDVKM. V lost 5 bases, J lost 0 bases, and 16 bases lay in between.

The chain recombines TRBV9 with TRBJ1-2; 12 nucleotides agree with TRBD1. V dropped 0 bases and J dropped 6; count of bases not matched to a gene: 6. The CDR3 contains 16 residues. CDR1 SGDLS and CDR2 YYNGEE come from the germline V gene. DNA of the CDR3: TGTGCCAGCAGCGTAGGCCCCGGGACAGGGGGCAATGGCTACACCTTC. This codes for CASSVGPGTGGNGYTF.

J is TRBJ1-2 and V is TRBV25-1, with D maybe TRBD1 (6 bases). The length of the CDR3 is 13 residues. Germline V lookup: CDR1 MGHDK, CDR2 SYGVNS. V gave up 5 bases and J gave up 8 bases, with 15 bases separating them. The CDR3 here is CASSRGGAGGYTF. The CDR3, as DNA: TGTGCCAGCAGTAGAGGGGGGGCCGGCGGCTACACCTTC.

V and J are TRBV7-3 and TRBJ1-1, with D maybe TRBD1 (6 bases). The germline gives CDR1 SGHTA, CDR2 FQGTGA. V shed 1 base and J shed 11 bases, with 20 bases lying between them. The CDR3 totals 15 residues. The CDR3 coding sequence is TGTGCCAGCAGCTTAATGGGGGGATGGGACACTAAGGCTTTCTTT. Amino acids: CASSLMGGWDTKAFF.

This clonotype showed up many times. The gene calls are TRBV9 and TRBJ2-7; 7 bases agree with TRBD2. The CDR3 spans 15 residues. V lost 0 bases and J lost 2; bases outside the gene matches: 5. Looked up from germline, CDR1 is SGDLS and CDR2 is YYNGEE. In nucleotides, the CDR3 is TGTGCCAGCAGCGTAGTGGCGGGAGATCCCTACGAGCAGTACTTC. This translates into CASSVVAGDPYEQYF.

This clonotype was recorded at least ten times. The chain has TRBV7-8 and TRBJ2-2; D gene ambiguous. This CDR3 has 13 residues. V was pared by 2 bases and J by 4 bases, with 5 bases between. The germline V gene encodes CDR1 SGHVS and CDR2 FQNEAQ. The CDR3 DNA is TGTGCCAGCAGCTTATTGTCCACCGGGGAGCTGTTTTTT. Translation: CASSLLSTGELFF.

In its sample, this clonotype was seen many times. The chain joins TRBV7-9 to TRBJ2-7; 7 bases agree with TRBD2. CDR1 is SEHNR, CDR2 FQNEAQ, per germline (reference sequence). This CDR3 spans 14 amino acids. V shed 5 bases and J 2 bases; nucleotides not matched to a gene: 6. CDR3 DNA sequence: TGTGCCAGCAGCCCGAGCGGGGTCGCCTACGAGCAGTACTTC. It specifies CASSPSGVAYEQYF.

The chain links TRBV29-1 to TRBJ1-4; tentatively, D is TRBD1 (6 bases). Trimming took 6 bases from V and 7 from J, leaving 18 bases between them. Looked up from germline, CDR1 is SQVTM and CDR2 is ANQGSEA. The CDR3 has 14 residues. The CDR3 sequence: CSVSRASRGEKLFF. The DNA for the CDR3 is TGCAGCGTCTCCCGGGCCTCCAGGGGTGAAAAACTGTTTTTT. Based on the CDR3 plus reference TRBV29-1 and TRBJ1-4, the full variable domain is SAVISQKPSRDICQRGTSLTIQCQVDSQVTMMFWYRQQPGQSLTLIATANQGSEATYESGFVIDKFPISRPNLTFSTLTVSNMSPEDSSIYLCSVSRASRGEKLFFGSGTQLSVL.

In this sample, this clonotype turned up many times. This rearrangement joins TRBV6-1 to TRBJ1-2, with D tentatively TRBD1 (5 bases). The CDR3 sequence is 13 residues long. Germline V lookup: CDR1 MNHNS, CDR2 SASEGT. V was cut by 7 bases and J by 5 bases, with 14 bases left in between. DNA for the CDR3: TGTGCCAGCATCAGCGGGACGGCTTATGGCTACACCTTC. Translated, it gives CASISGTAYGYTF.